This record looks at one T cell receptor (beta chain) sequence and its context. Its antigen is undetermined. The sample carries other DNA sequences with the same CDR3. This entry belongs to a study of shared clonotypes between healthy human individuals. Background on the study: CD4 naive cells filled three plates per donor, CD4 memory three, CD8 naive two and CD8 memory one. Findings and caveats of the study: Generation probability values for non-shared clonotypes were lower than those for clonotypes shared by all four donors.

Naive-designated CD8 cells lacked CD45RO, were positively enriched for CCR7, and omitted terminally differentiated effector memory CD45RA+ cells. Healthy and HIV-negative, the adult donors had no recent acute infections or vaccinations. Produced via immunoSEQ multiplex PCR; TCRdb's table is partial and in-frame only. The sample gives 2 million to 2.5 million clones, about 93% of which show up once; around 1.7% is in the top ten. From germline, CDR1 is SGDLS and CDR2 YYNGEE. The CDR3 runs to 12 residues. Between the trimmed V and J ends, which lost 0 bases and 7 bases, there was a span of 5 bases. This TCR came from a man aged 18 to 29 in good health. Some clones in this sample may be carry-over from other donors' samples. The sequenced sample consisted of naive CD8+ T cells from PBMCs. The V gene is TRBV9, the J gene TRBJ2-1; no clear D gene. CDR3 sequence reads: CASSVGVNEQFF. CDR3 in DNA: TGTGCCAGCAGCGTAGGGGTAAATGAGCAGTTCTTC.